One T cell receptor (beta chain) is described in this entry. A much larger clone lies a single base off, so this may be a read error. This likely comes from a read error, as the CDR3 has no conserved phenylalanine or tryptophan at its end. This sample is drawn from a study of identical twins. In TCRdb, the 5' RACE reads were re-called with MiXCR into one record per CDR3 protein. The data show around 1.7 million distinct CDR3 sequences, 32% seen once. There are 13 residues in the CDR3. The V gene lost 7 bases and the J gene lost 6 bases, with 13 bases spanning the gap. In germline, CDR1 is MDHEN, CDR2 SYDVKM.

The sequenced sample consisted of cord blood. The chain combines TRBV28 with TRBJ1-5; possibly TRBD1 for D (6 bases). This sequence was found in a newborn girl in good health. The CDR3 reads CASIPGTSQPQHY. The CDR3 bases are TGTGCCAGCATCCCAGGGACAAGTCAGCCCCAGCATTAT.